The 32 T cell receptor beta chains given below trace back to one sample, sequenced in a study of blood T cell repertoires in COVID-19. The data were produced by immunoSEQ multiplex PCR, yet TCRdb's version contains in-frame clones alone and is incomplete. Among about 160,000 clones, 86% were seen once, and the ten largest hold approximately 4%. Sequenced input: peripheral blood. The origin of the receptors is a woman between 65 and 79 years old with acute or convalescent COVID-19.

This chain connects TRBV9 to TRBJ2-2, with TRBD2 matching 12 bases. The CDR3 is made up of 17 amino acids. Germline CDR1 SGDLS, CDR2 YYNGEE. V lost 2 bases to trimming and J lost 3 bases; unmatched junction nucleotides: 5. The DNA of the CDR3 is TGTGCCAGCAGCGTTCCGGGACTAGCGGGTGACACCGGGGAGCTGTTTTTT. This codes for CASSVPGLAGDTGELFF.

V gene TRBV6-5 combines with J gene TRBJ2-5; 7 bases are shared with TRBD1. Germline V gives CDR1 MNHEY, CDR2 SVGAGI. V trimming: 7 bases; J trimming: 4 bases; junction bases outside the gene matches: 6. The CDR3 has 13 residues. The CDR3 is CASNRDSGETQYF. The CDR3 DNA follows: TGTGCCAGCAATAGGGACAGCGGAGAGACCCAGTACTTC.

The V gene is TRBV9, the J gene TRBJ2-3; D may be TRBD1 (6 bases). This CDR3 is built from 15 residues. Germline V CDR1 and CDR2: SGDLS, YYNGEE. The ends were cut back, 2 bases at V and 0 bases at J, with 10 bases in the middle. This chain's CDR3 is CASSVQGFSTDTQYF. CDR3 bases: TGTGCCAGCAGCGTCCAGGGGTTCAGCACAGATACGCAGTATTTT.

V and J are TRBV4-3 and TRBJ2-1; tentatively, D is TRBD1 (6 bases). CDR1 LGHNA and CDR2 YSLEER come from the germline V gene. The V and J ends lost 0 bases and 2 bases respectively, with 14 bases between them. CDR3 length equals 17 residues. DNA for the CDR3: TGCGCCAGCAGCCAAGATCCCGCGACAGGCCCCTACAATGAGCAGTTCTTC. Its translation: CASSQDPATGPYNEQFF.

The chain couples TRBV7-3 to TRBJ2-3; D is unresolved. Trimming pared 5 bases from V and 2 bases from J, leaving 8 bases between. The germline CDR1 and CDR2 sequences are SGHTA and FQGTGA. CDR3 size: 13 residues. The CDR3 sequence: CASSRAYTDTQYF. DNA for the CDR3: TGTGCCAGCAGCCGCGCTTACACAGATACGCAGTATTTT.

The CDR3 loop is CASSQEQSYNQPQHF. The CDR3 nucleotides read TGCGCCAGCAGCCAAGAGCAAAGCTACAATCAGCCCCAGCATTTT. V gene TRBV4-3 combines with J gene TRBJ1-5; the D is unclear. This CDR3 spans 15 amino acids. V lost 0 bases, J lost 3 bases, and 9 bases lay in between. The germline gives CDR1 LGHNA, CDR2 YSLEER.

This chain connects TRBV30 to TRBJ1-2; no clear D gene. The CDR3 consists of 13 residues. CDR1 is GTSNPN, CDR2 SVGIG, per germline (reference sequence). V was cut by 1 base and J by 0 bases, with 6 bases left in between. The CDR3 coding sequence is TGTGCCTGGAGTGGACACACTAACTATGGCTACACCTTC. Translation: CAWSGHTNYGYTF.

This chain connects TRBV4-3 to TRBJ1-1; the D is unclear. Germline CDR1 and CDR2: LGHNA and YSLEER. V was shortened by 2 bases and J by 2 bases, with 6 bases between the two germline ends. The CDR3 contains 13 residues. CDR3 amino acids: CASSQSGNTEAFF. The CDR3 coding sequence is TGCGCCAGCAGCCAAAGCGGCAACACTGAAGCTTTCTTT.

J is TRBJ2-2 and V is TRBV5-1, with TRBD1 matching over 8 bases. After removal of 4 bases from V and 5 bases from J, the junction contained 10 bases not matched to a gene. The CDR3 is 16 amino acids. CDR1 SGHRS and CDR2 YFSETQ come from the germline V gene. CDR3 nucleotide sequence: TGCGCCAGCAGCACCACAGGGGGAATGGTGACCGGGGAGCTGTTTTTT. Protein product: CASSTTGGMVTGELFF.

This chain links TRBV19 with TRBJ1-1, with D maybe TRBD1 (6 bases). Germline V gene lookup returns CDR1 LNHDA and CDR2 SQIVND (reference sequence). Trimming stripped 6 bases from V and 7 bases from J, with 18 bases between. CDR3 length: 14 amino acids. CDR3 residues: CASSNYRVGGEAFF. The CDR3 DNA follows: TGTGCCAGTAGCAACTACAGGGTGGGCGGTGAAGCTTTCTTT.

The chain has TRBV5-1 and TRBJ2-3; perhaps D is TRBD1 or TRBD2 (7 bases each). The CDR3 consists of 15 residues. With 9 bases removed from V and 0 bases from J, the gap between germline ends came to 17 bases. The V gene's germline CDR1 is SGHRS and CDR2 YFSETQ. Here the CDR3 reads CATRGGAYSTDTQYF. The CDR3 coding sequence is TGCGCCACCAGGGGGGGGGCCTATAGCACAGATACGCAGTATTTT.

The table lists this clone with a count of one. The CDR3 is CASSQEGRGDSPLHF. DNA of the CDR3: TGTGCCAGCAGCCAAGAGGGCAGGGGGGATTCACCCCTCCACTTT. The chain uses TRBV4-2 and TRBJ1-6, with 7 bases lining up with TRBD1. J lost 8 bases, V lost 0 bases, and 4 bases had no gene match. The CDR3 totals 15 residues. Per the germline V gene, CDR1 is LGHNA and CDR2 is YNFKEQ.

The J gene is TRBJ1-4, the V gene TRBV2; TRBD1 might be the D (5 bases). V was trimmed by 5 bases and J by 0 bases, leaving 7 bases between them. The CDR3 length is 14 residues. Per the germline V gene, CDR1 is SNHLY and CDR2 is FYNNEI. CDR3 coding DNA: TGTGCCAGCAGTATGGACACAACTAATGAAAAACTGTTTTTT. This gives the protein CASSMDTTNEKLFF.

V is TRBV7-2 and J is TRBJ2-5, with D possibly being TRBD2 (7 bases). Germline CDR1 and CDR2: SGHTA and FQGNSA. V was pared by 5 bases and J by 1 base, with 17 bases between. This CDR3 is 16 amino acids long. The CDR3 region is CASSPRPGGPQETQYF. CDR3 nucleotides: TGTGCCAGCAGCCCACGACCCGGGGGGCCCCAAGAGACCCAGTACTTC. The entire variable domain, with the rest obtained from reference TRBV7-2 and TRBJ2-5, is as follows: GAGVSQSPSNKVTEKGKDVELRCDPISGHTALYWYRQSLGQGLEFLIYFQGNSAPDKSGLPSDRFSAERTGGSVSTLTIQRTQQEDSAVYLCASSPRPGGPQETQYFGPGTRLLVL.

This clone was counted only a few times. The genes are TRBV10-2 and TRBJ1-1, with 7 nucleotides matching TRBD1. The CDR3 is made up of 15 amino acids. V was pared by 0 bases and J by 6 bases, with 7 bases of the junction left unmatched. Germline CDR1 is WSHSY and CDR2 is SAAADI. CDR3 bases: TGCGCCAGCAGTGAGTCGAAGAGGGGGCGGTCTGAAGCTTTCTTT. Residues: CASSESKRGRSEAFF.

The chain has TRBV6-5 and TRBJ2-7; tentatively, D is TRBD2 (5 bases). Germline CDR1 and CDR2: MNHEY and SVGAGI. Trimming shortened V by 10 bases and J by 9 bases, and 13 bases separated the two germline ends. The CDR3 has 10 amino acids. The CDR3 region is CATKLAAQYF. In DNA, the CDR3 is TGTGCCACCAAGCTAGCTGCGCAGTACTTC.

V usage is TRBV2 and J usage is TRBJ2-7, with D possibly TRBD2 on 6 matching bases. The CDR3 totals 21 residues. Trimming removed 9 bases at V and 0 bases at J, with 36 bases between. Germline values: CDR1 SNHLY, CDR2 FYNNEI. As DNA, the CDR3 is TGTGCCAGAGTGATCCCGGTTTGGGCGACGGGGACTGAAAATAACTCCTACGAGCAGTACTTC. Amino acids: CARVIPVWATGTENNSYEQYF. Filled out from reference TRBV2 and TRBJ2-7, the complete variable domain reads EPEVTQTPSHQVTQMGQEVILRCVPISNHLYFYWYRQILGQKVEFLVSFYNNEISEKSEIFDDQFSVERPDGSNFTLKIRSTKLEDSAMYFCARVIPVWATGTENNSYEQYFGPGTRLTVT.

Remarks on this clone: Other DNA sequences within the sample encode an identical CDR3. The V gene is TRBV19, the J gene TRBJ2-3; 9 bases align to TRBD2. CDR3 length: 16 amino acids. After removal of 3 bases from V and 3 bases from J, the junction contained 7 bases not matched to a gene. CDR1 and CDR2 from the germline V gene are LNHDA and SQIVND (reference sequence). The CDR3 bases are TGTGCCAGTAGTATTAGCGGGAGCGGTGGGACAGATACGCAGTATTTT. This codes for CASSISGSGGTDTQYF.

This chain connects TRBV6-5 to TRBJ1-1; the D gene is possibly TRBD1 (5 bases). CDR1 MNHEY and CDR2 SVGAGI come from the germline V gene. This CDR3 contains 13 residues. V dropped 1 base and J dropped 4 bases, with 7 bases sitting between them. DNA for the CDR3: TGTGCCAGCAGTTACTTCGGGGGCACTGAAGCTTTCTTT. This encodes CASSYFGGTEAFF.

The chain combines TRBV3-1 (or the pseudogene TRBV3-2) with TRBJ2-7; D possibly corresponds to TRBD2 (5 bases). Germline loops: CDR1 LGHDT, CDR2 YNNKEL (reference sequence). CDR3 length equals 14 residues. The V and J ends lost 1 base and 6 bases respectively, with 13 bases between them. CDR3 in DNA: TGTGCCAGCAGCCAAGCTGGTGGACGGGGCGAGCAGTACTTC. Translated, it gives CASSQAGGRGEQYF.

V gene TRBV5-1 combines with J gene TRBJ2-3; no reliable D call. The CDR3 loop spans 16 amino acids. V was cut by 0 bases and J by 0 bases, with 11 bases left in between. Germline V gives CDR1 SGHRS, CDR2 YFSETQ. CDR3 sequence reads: CASSLVASTSTDTQYF. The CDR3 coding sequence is TGCGCCAGCAGCTTGGTTGCGAGTACTAGCACAGATACGCAGTATTTT.

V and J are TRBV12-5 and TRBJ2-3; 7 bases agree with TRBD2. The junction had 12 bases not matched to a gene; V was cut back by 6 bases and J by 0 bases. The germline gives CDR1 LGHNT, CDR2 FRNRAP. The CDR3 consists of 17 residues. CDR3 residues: CASGISLSGGSTDTQYF. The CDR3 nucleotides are TGTGCTAGTGGCATTTCGCTCTCGGGGGGAAGCACAGATACGCAGTATTTT.

CDR3 protein: CASSELAGGRNEQFF. CDR3 DNA: TGTGCCAGCAGCGAGCTAGCGGGAGGACGGAATGAGCAGTTCTTC. This sequence joins TRBV5-6 and TRBJ2-1, with 11 bases that match TRBD2. Losses at the gene ends were 4 bases for V and 7 bases for J; bases not matched to a gene: 7. The CDR3 length is 15 residues. The germline CDR1 and CDR2 sequences are SGHDT and YYEEEE.

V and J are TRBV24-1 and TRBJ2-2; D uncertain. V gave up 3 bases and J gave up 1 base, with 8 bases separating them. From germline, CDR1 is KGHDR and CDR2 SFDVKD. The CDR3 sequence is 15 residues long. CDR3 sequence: CATSDPRLNTGELFF. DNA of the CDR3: TGTGCCACCAGTGATCCGAGGCTGAACACCGGGGAGCTGTTTTTT.

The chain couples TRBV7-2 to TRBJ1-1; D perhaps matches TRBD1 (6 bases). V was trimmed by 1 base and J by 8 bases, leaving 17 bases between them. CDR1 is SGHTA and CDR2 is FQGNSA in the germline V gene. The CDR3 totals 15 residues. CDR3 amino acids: CASSLVAFGQPEAFF. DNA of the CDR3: TGTGCCAGCAGCTTAGTTGCCTTTGGACAGCCCGAAGCTTTCTTT.

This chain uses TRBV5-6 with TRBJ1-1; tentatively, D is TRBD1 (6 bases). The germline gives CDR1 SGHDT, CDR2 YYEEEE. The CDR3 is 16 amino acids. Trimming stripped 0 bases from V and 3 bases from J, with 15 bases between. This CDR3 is CASSLDSRGWYTEAFF. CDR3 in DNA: TGTGCCAGCAGCTTGGATTCCAGGGGATGGTACACTGAAGCTTTCTTT.

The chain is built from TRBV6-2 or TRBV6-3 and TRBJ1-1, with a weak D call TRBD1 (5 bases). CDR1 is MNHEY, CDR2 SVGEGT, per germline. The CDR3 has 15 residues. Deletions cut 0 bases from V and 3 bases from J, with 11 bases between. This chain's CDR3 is CASSYSGASYTEAFF. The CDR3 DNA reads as TGTGCCAGCAGTTACTCAGGGGCGAGCTACACTGAAGCTTTCTTT.

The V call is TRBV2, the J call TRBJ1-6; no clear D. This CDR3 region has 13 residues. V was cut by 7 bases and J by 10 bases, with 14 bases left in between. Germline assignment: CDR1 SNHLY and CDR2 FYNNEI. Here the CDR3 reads CASTGSKNSPLHF. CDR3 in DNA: TGTGCCAGCACAGGCTCCAAGAACTCACCCCTCCACTTT.

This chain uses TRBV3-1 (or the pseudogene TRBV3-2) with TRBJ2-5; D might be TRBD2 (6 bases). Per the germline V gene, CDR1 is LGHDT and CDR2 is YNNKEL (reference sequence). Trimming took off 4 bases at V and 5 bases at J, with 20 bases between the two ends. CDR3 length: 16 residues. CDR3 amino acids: CASSLTGRGGFETQYF. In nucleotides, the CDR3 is TGTGCCAGCAGCCTCACGGGGCGTGGGGGGTTTGAGACCCAGTACTTC.

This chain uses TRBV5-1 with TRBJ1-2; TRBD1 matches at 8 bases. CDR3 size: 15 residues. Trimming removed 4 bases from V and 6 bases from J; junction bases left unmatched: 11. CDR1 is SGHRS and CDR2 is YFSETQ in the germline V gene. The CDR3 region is CASSGTNGQGDGYTF. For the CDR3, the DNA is TGCGCCAGCAGCGGTACAAACGGACAGGGTGATGGCTACACCTTC.

CDR3 residues: CASRQQGSGGGEQFF. In DNA form, the CDR3 reads TGTGCCAGCAGGCAACAGGGAAGCGGGGGCGGTGAGCAGTTCTTC. The chain recombines TRBV28 with TRBJ2-1; 8 nucleotides agree with TRBD2. V was pared by 6 bases and J by 9 bases, with 13 bases of the junction left unmatched. CDR1 and CDR2 from the germline V gene are MDHEN and SYDVKM. The CDR3 is 15 amino acids.

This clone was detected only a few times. CDR3 residues: CASRAGGYGYTF. The CDR3 DNA is TGTGCCAGCAGGGCCGGGGGTTATGGCTACACCTTC. The V gene is TRBV27, the J gene TRBJ1-2; D might be TRBD1 (5 bases). Germline lookup yields CDR1 MNHEY and CDR2 SMNVEV (reference sequence). This CDR3 region has 12 residues. V shed 6 bases and J shed 5 bases, with 10 bases lying between them.